These T cell receptor beta chains were read from a single sample in a study of shared clonotypes between healthy human individuals. Method: immunoSEQ multiplex PCR; TCRdb's copy keeps in-frame clones and lacks some. Of a few million clones in the sample, roughly 92% are singletons; the top ten hold around 0.14%. Material: naive CD4+ T cells sorted from blood. These receptors all stem from a man between 18 and 29 years old in good health. Both conserved end residues are part of each CDR3. Each record gives: clone size, V gene, CDR3 length, D gene, J gene, CDR3 DNA, CDR3 protein. A D gene is named only where the DNA matches it firmly. Some rows have no size entry. The others give once, few or many, or a class for an expanded clone.

>few|TRBV30|14|TRBD1|TRBJ1-1
TGTGCCTGGAGTCTGGACAGGGGTAACACTGAAGCTTTCTTT
CAWSLDRGNTEAFF
>.|TRBV28|13|.|TRBJ1-5
TGTGCCAGCAGTTTGCAGGGTTCGAAGCCCCAGCATTTT
CASSLQGSKPQHF
>.|TRBV2|11|.|TRBJ2-7
TGTGCCAGCAGCGCCGATGGCGAGCAGTACTTC
CASSADGEQYF
>.|TRBV18|12|.|TRBJ2-7
TGTGCCAGCTCAAAGACAGCATACGAGCAGTACTTC
CASSKTAYEQYF
>.|TRBV28|11|.|TRBJ1-1
TGTGCCAGCACCGACGAGGGTGAAGCTTTCTTT
CASTDEGEAFF
>.|TRBV5-1|17|.|TRBJ2-4
TGCGCCAGCAGCCCCCGTGGGGGGGGCAGGGCCAAAAACATTCAGTACTTC
CASSPRGGGRAKNIQYF
>.|TRBV30|16|TRBD2|TRBJ2-1
TGTGCCTGGGGATACGGGACTACGAGCTCCTACAATGAGCAGTTCTTC
CAWGYGTTSSYNEQFF
>.|TRBV6-5|13|.|TRBJ2-7
TGTGCCAGCAGTACGCGGAGGACCTACGAGCAGTACTTC
CASSTRRTYEQYF
>.|TRBV4-1|15|.|TRBJ1-5
TGCGCCAGCAGCCAAGTAGTAGCCATGAATCAGCCCCAGCATTTT
CASSQVVAMNQPQHF
>.|TRBV27|16|TRBD2|TRBJ2-1
TGTGCCAGCAGTTTATCGTGGCTAGCGGGAGCCAATGAGCAGTTCTTC
CASSLSWLAGANEQFF
>few|TRBV6-5|13|.|TRBJ1-1
TGTGCCAGCAGTTACCCTGGACTGGTTGAAGCTTTCTTT
CASSYPGLVEAFF
>.|TRBV4-1|15|.|TRBJ1-4
TGCGCCAGCAGCCCCGCCCGGGTGGGTGAGGAAAAACTGTTTTTT
CASSPARVGEEKLFF
>.|TRBV2|15|.|TRBJ1-6
TGTGCCAGCAGTGAGGGGACGGACTTAAATTCACCCCTCCACTTT
CASSEGTDLNSPLHF
>.|TRBV27|14|.|TRBJ2-5
TGTGCCAGCAGTTTATCTTCCAGGGAAGAGACCCAGTACTTC
CASSLSSREETQYF
>.|TRBV9|15|.|TRBJ1-4
TGTGCCAGCAGCGTAGAGGGGTCACCTAATGAAAAACTGTTTTTT
CASSVEGSPNEKLFF
>.|TRBV28|14|.|TRBJ1-6
TGTGCCAGCAGTTTAGTGAAGTATAATTCACCCCTCCACTTT
CASSLVKYNSPLHF
>.|TRBV10-3|12|.|TRBJ2-5
TGTGCCATCAGTCAGACACGAGAGACCCAGTACTTC
CAISQTRETQYF
>.|TRBV2|15|TRBD2|TRBJ2-3
TGTGCCAGCAGAGCGAGCGGGAGTAGCACAGATACGCAGTATTTT
CASRASGSSTDTQYF
>once|TRBV5-1|18|TRBD2|TRBJ2-5
TGCGCCAGCAGCTTGGGGACTAGCGGGGGGGCCTATCAAGAGACCCAGTACTTC
CASSLGTSGGAYQETQYF
>once|TRBV2|16|TRBD1|TRBJ2-3
TGTGCCAGCAGACCCACAGGGGGTCCTAGCACAGATACGCAGTATTTT
CASRPTGGPSTDTQYF
>.|TRBV7-2|15|.|TRBJ2-1
TGTGCCAGCAGCCTATCCGGGACCATTGATAATGGGCAGTTCTTC
CASSLSGTIDNGQFF
>.|TRBV6-5|15|TRBD1|TRBJ1-5
TGTGCCAGCAGCCGAGACAGGGGACCCTACCAGCCCCAGCATTTT
CASSRDRGPYQPQHF
>.|TRBV9|14|.|TRBJ1-5
TGTGCCAGCAGCGTAGAGGCGGAGAGCAAGCCCCAGCATTTT
CASSVEAESKPQHF
>.|TRBV6-7|14|.|TRBJ1-5
TGTGCCAGCAGCCCCCGGGACCGAGATCAGCCCCAGCATTTT
CASSPRDRDQPQHF
>once|TRBV25-1|15|.|TRBJ2-7
TGTGCCAGCAGTCGCCCCGGGACGGAGTCGCGCGAGCAGTACTTC
CASSRPGTESREQYF
>.|TRBV25-1|14|.|TRBJ2-3
TGTGCCAGCTCTTCTAGACTTAGCACAGATACGCAGTATTTT
CASSSRLSTDTQYF
>.|TRBV5-5|15|.|TRBJ1-5
TGTGCCAGCAGCTTGGGACAGACATGGGGTCAGCCCCAGCATTTT
CASSLGQTWGQPQHF
>.|TRBV12-2|16|.|TRBJ2-1
.
CASRLAVGRGNNEQFF
>.|TRBV6-5|15|.|TRBJ2-1
TGTGCCAGCAGCTATGACTGGACACCCTACAATGAGCAGTTCTTC
CASSYDWTPYNEQFF
>.|TRBV27|17|TRBD2|TRBJ2-1
TGTGCCAGCAGTTCCGCCTCGCTAGCGGGTCCCGGGAATGAGCAGTTCTTC
CASSSASLAGPGNEQFF
>.|TRBV7-9|12|.|TRBJ1-2
TGTGCCAGCAGCTTAGACTCCCCTGGCTACACCTTC
CASSLDSPGYTF
>.|TRBV4-2|16|.|TRBJ1-6
TGTGCCAGCAGCTTCGCTATAACAGCCTATAATTCACCCCTCCACTTT
CASSFAITAYNSPLHF
>few|TRBV7-2|12|.|TRBJ1-6
TGTGCCAGCAGCCGACAGAATTCACCCCTCCACTTT
CASSRQNSPLHF
>.|TRBV7-2|16|TRBD2|TRBJ2-5
TGTGCCAGCAGCTTAGTACTAGCGGGAGGGAGAGAGACCCAGTACTTC
CASSLVLAGGRETQYF
>few|TRBV4-3|14|.|TRBJ1-5
TGCGCCAGCAGCCAAGAGAAAGGGTATCAGCCCCAGCATTTT
CASSQEKGYQPQHF
>.|TRBV5-1|18|.|TRBJ2-6
TGCGCCAGGCGAACCTTCCATACAACAGTATCTGGGGCCAACGTCCTGACTTTC
CARRTFHTTVSGANVLTF
>.|TRBV19|13|TRBD1|TRBJ2-3
TGTGCCAGTTCGACAGGGGTTGCAGATACGCAGTATTTT
CASSTGVADTQYF
>.|TRBV4-1|18|TRBD1|TRBJ2-2
TGCGCCAGCAGCCAAGAGGGGGGACAGGCTCCCAGCACCGGGGAGCTGTTTTTT
CASSQEGGQAPSTGELFF
>.|TRBV5-1|16|TRBD1|TRBJ2-1
TGCGCCAGCAGCCAGGGGACAGGGAGTTCCTACAATGAGCAGTTCTTC
CASSQGTGSSYNEQFF
>.|TRBV6-6|13|TRBD1|TRBJ1-3
TGTGCCAGTGCCGGGACAGGCGGAAACACCATATATTTT
CASAGTGGNTIYF
>.|TRBV5-1|12|.|TRBJ1-2
TGCGCCAGCAGAGAACCCTCGCGAGGCTACACCTTC
CASREPSRGYTF
>.|TRBV2|17|TRBD2|TRBJ2-1
TGTGCCAGCAGTGGGCTTGGGGTAGCGGGAGGTTACAATGAGCAGTTCTTC
CASSGLGVAGGYNEQFF
>.|TRBV6-4|13|.|TRBJ2-3
TGTGCCAGCAGTGAGTCGGGGACAGATACGCAGTATTTT
CASSESGTDTQYF
>.|TRBV6-1|14|.|TRBJ1-1
TGTGCCAGCCCGCTTGACCAGAGTTACACTGAAGCTTTCTTT
CASPLDQSYTEAFF
>few|TRBV18|12|.|TRBJ2-3
TGTGCCAGCTCACCAGGTGCAGATACGCAGTATTTT
CASSPGADTQYF
>.|TRBV2|13|TRBD2|TRBJ2-1
TGTGCCAGCAGCTTGGCGCGGGGGGATGAGCAGTTCTTC
CASSLARGDEQFF
>.|TRBV6-5|15|TRBD1|TRBJ1-6
TGTGCCAGCGCCCGAGATAGGGGACAGAGTTCACCCCTCCACTTT
CASARDRGQSSPLHF
>once|TRBV6-6|15|.|TRBJ1-4
TGTGCCAGCAGTTACTCGAGGGGAGGGGTTGAAAAACTGTTTTTT
CASSYSRGGVEKLFF
>.|TRBV7-2|13|.|TRBJ1-3
TGTGCCAGCAGCTTAAATCAAGGAAACACCATATATTTT
CASSLNQGNTIYF
>.|TRBV4-3|15|.|TRBJ1-4
TGCGCCAGCAGCCAAGACGAGGGTTGGGGTGAAAAACTGTTTTTT
CASSQDEGWGEKLFF
>.|TRBV5-1|15|.|TRBJ1-2
TGCGCCAGCAGCCCCCAAGTTATAGGGAACTATGGCTACACCTTC
CASSPQVIGNYGYTF
>.|TRBV27|14|.|TRBJ1-3
TGTGCCAGCAGTGGAACAGGGTCTGGAAACACCATATATTTT
CASSGTGSGNTIYF
>.|TRBV21-1|14|.|TRBJ2-7
TGTGCCAGCAGCAAGCGTACGGGAGTCGAGGAGCAGTACTTC
CASSKRTGVEEQYF
>.|TRBV7-6|15|.|TRBJ1-1
TGTGCCAGCAGTCAAAGTCCGGGACCCTATGTGGGGGCTTTCTTT
CASSQSPGPYVGAFF
>.|TRBV5-1|16|.|TRBJ2-7
TGCGCCAGCTCGGCCCAATCCAGGGGAACTAGCCACGAGCAGTACTTC
CASSAQSRGTSHEQYF
>.|TRBV5-1|14|TRBD1|TRBJ1-2
TGCGCCAGCAGCTTGGCGGGACAGGCCGATGGCTACACCTTC
CASSLAGQADGYTF